This TCR beta chain emerged from a study of blood T cells in healthy people across ages. V gave up 6 bases and J gave up 1 base, with 11 bases separating them. The CDR3 is 14 amino acids. As to this clonotype: Its antigen remains unidentified.

PCR was performed a second time for about 7 to 12 cycles using a sample-barcoded 5' primer and a J-beta primer mix. Each CDR3 protein is one row after TCRdb ran MiXCR on the 5' RACE reads. The sample lists roughly 800,000 distinct CDR3 sequences, about 25% occurring once. Study-wide results and caveats: Naive and antigen-experienced cells could not be conclusively compared, given unsorted PBMCs.

In addition, the sample was reused for a study of T cells of mothers and their children. From that second work: For unrelated pairs as for related ones, thymic selection shapes TCR recombination output similarly. Versus unrelated pairs, overlap was slightly higher in related mother-child pairs, without reaching significance. Across the analysis, no persistent microchimeric T cell clones were detected.

Source material: blood. The genes are TRBV12-3 or TRBV12-4 and TRBJ2-3; D is uncertain. This sequence was found in a boy aged 5-17 years in good health. The CDR3 region is CASSPGPGTDTQYF. CDR3 nucleotide sequence: TGTGCCAGCAGCCCCGGCCCGGGCACAGATACGCAGTATTTT.